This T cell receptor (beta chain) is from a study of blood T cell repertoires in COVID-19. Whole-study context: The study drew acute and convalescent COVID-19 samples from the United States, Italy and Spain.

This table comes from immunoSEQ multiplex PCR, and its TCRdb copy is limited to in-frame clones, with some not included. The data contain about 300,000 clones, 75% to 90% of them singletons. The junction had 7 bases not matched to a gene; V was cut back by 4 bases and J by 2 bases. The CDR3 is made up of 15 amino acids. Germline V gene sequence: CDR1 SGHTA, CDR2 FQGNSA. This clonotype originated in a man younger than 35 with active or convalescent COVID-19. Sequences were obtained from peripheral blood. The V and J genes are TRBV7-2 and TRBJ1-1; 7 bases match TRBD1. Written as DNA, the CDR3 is TGTGCCAGCAGCTCGGCGGGACAGCGAAACACTGAAGCTTTCTTT. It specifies CASSSAGQRNTEAFF.